Below, 32 T cell receptor beta chains from the same sample are listed, as sequenced in a study of cytomegalovirus exposure and HLA in healthy donors. PCR involved 60 Vbeta and 13 Jbeta primers. Profiling relied on immunoSEQ multiplex PCR, and the TCRdb table lists in-frame clones only, not all of them. The sample lists 150,000 to 200,000 clones; more than 80% were seen once. Source material: PBMCs. Every receptor here comes from a boy aged 5-17 years in good health and CMV-seronegative.

In its sample, this clone was seen a few times. The rearrangement joins TRBV20-1 to TRBJ1-1, with a possible D match to TRBD1 (5 bases). The CDR3 consists of 11 residues. V was pared by 6 bases and J by 8 bases, with 13 bases between. Germline V lookup: CDR1 DFQATT, CDR2 SNEGSKA (reference sequence). The CDR3 DNA reads TGCAGTGCCCCACAAGCAGGGGAAGCTTTCTTT. It is translated as CSAPQAGEAFF.

The chain is built from TRBV10-2 and TRBJ1-1; TRBD1 might be the D (5 bases). The CDR3 consists of 13 residues. V lost 6 bases and J lost 1, with 9 bases in between. From germline, CDR1 is WSHSY and CDR2 SAAADI. CDR3 DNA: TGCGCCAGCAGAGAACAGGCGAACACTGAAGCTTTCTTT. This encodes CASREQANTEAFF.

The chain has TRBV5-1 and TRBJ2-1; 11 bases are shared with TRBD2. Trimming removed 2 bases from V and 6 bases from J; junction bases left unmatched: 7. Germline V gives CDR1 SGHRS, CDR2 YFSETQ. This CDR3 contains 16 residues. The CDR3 here is CASSLNIAGGLNEQFF. The CDR3 nucleotides read TGCGCCAGCAGCTTAAATATAGCGGGGGGGCTCAATGAGCAGTTCTTC.

This rearrangement joins TRBV27 to TRBJ2-1, with D hard to call. CDR1 is MNHEY and CDR2 is SMNVEV in the germline V gene (reference sequence). This CDR3 has 15 residues. The V end lost 2 bases, the J end lost 0 bases, and 8 bases lay between the germline ends. The CDR3 reads CASSLAESSYNEQFF. The DNA for the CDR3 is TGTGCCAGCAGTTTAGCGGAGAGCTCCTACAATGAGCAGTTCTTC.

The rearrangement uses TRBV27 and TRBJ2-7, with D maybe TRBD1 (6 bases). The V end was cut by 7 bases, the J end by 1 base, with 14 bases between. There are 14 residues in the CDR3. Per germline, CDR1 MNHEY and CDR2 SMNVEV (reference sequence). CDR3 coding DNA: TGTGCCAGCACTTCTTTACAGGGTTCCTACGAGCAGTACTTC. It codes for CASTSLQGSYEQYF.

The sample holds a few counts of this clone. This rearrangement joins TRBV5-1 to TRBJ1-2, with no clear D. Germline V gives CDR1 SGHRS, CDR2 YFSETQ. The length of the CDR3 is 15 residues. Trimming removed 0 bases from V and 3 bases from J, with 12 bases in between. DNA of the CDR3: TGCGCCAGCAGCTTGGATACGGGGTCGGACTATGGCTACACCTTC. This sequence encodes CASSLDTGSDYGYTF.

J is TRBJ2-5 and V is TRBV6-5, with TRBD2 matching 7 bases. V shed 5 bases, J shed 9 bases, and the junction held 12 bases outside the gene matches. CDR3 size: 14 residues. CDR1 and CDR2 (germline): MNHEY, SVGAGI. CDR3 sequence: CASSPLPPRGAQYF. The DNA of the CDR3 is TGTGCCAGCAGTCCACTCCCCCCTCGGGGGGCCCAGTACTTC.

The chain employs TRBV19 and TRBJ2-7, with a tentative D call TRBD2 (6 bases). CDR3 length equals 14 residues. V gave up 7 bases and J gave up 2 bases, with 15 bases separating them. Germline V gene sequence: CDR1 LNHDA, CDR2 SQIVND (reference sequence). CDR3 loop: CASNSGRFPYEQYF. The CDR3 DNA follows: TGTGCCAGTAATAGCGGCCGCTTCCCCTACGAGCAGTACTTC.

The chain is built from TRBV10-2 and TRBJ2-1; a weak D match, TRBD2 (5 bases). V was pared by 2 bases and J by 7 bases, with 12 bases between. The germline V gene encodes CDR1 WSHSY and CDR2 SAAADI. The CDR3 sequence is 14 residues long. The CDR3 sequence is CASSETSAVNEQFF. DNA of the CDR3: TGCGCCAGCAGTGAGACGTCAGCGGTAAATGAGCAGTTCTTC.

The V gene is TRBV10-3, the J gene TRBJ1-5; 9 positions agree with TRBD1. Trimming cost V 4 bases and J 6 bases; bases outside gene matches: 4. The germline V gene encodes CDR1 ENHRY and CDR2 SYGVKD. This CDR3 has 14 residues. The CDR3 DNA reads TGTGCCATCAGTGGGACAGGGGCTATTCAGCCCCAGCATTTT. Its translation: CAISGTGAIQPQHF.

This chain links TRBV10-1 with TRBJ2-5, with D perhaps matching TRBD1 (5 bases). The J call may be faulty, since TRBJ2-7 better matches the DNA end. Germline-derived CDR1 and CDR2 are WNHNN and SYGVQD (reference sequence). The CDR3 sequence is 17 residues long. The CDR3 sequence: CASSDLGRGSPVYEQYF. CDR3 nucleotides: TGCGCCAGCAGTGATTTGGGTAGGGGATCTCCGGTCTACGAGCAGTACTTC.

The chain employs TRBV9 and TRBJ2-1, with 8 bases fitting TRBD2. V gave up 3 bases and J gave up 3 bases; unmatched junction bases: 8. CDR3 length equals 16 residues. The germline gives CDR1 SGDLS, CDR2 YYNGEE. CDR3 protein: CASSGGAGVGYNEQFF. The CDR3, as DNA: TGTGCCAGCAGCGGCGGAGCGGGAGTTGGCTACAATGAGCAGTTCTTC.

This rearrangement joins TRBV10-3 to TRBJ1-2, with 7 bases identical to TRBD1. The CDR3 totals 14 residues. V shed 5 bases, J shed 6 bases, and the junction held 9 bases outside the gene matches. From germline, CDR1 is ENHRY and CDR2 SYGVKD. CDR3 DNA: TGTGCCATCAGTTGGGACAGCTTTAGTGATGGCTACACCTTC. Its translation is CAISWDSFSDGYTF.

This clone appeared a few times. This same CDR3 is encoded by further DNA sequences in the sample. This sequence joins TRBV6-1 and TRBJ2-3; TRBD2 matches 9 bases. CDR1 and CDR2 (germline): MNHNS, SASEGT. Trimming removed 0 bases from V and 4 bases from J; junction bases left unmatched: 2. The CDR3 contains 15 residues. In nucleotides, the CDR3 is TGTGCCAGCAGTGAAGCTGCGGGGGGGCCAGATACGCAGTATTTT. This codes for CASSEAAGGPDTQYF.

The V and J genes are TRBV6-5 and TRBJ2-7, with 10 bases that match TRBD1. This CDR3 region has 14 residues. The trim removed 6 bases at V and 4 bases at J, leaving 6 bases unmatched. CDR1 and CDR2 from the germline V gene are MNHEY and SVGAGI. The CDR3 DNA is TGTGCCAGCAGACGGACAGGGGGTTCTTACGAGCAGTACTTC. Translation gives CASRRTGGSYEQYF.

This clone came up a few times. The gene calls are TRBV7-9 and TRBJ2-7, with TRBD1 identical over 8 bases. Looked up from germline, CDR1 is SEHNR and CDR2 is FQNEAQ (reference sequence). This CDR3 contains 15 residues. The V segment lost 4 bases and the J segment 6 bases; nucleotides outside the gene matches: 11. CDR3 nucleotide sequence: TGTGCCAGCAGCTCCTCCGGACAGGGTCGCCTCGAGCAGTACTTC. Its protein product is CASSSSGQGRLEQYF.

V is TRBV5-6 and J is TRBJ1-2; 7 nucleotides align to TRBD1. The germline V gene has CDR1 SGHDT and CDR2 YYEEEE. The CDR3 sequence is 15 residues long. Germline trimming cut 0 bases from V and 2 bases from J; bases unmatched to any gene: 4. CDR3 sequence: CASSLVQGENYGYTF. Here the CDR3 DNA reads TGTGCCAGCAGCTTGGTGCAGGGGGAAAACTATGGCTACACCTTC.

The chain links TRBV18 to TRBJ1-5; D unclear. The V gene lost 4 bases and the J gene lost 0 bases, with 10 bases spanning the gap. The CDR3 extends over 15 amino acids. CDR1 and CDR2 from the germline V gene are KGHSH and LQKENI. CDR3 region: CASSLRVHSNQPQHF. The CDR3 bases are TGTGCCAGCTCACTGCGGGTTCATAGCAATCAGCCCCAGCATTTT. The complete variable domain, with remaining parts taken from reference TRBV18 and TRBJ1-5, reads NAGVMQNPRHLVRRRGQEARLRCSPMKGHSHVYWYRQLPEEGLKFMVYLQKENIIDESGMPKERFSAEFPKEGPSILRIQQVVRGDSAAYFCASSLRVHSNQPQHFGDGTRLSIL.

The V call is TRBV7-2, the J call TRBJ1-4, with D unclear. Germline-derived CDR1 and CDR2 are SGHTA and FQGNSA. The CDR3 has 15 amino acids. Trimming took 2 bases from V and 4 from J, leaving 11 bases between them. The CDR3 reads CASSLLIGSNEKLFF. CDR3 coding DNA: TGTGCCAGCAGCTTATTAATCGGGAGTAATGAAAAACTGTTTTTT.

This chain links TRBV13 with TRBJ1-1; 7 nucleotides align to TRBD1. The V and J ends lost 5 bases and 4 bases, in that order; junction bases with no gene match: 13. Germline lookup yields CDR1 PRHDT and CDR2 FYEKMQ (reference sequence). This CDR3 region has 16 residues. This chain's CDR3 is CASSPQGGGRGTEAFF. The CDR3 DNA sequence: TGTGCCAGCAGCCCGCAAGGGGGCGGTCGCGGCACTGAAGCTTTCTTT.

The V call is TRBV19, the J call TRBJ2-2; TRBD2 matches 14 bases. The germline V gene has CDR1 LNHDA and CDR2 SQIVND (reference sequence). With 4 bases clipped from V and 2 bases from J, the junction kept 6 bases outside the gene matches. This CDR3 region has 18 residues. The CDR3 region is CASSSRLAGGPNTGELFF. The CDR3 nucleotides read TGTGCCAGTAGTAGCAGACTAGCGGGAGGGCCTAACACCGGGGAGCTGTTTTTT.

CDR3 region: CASSPTPVSPGYTF. The DNA of the CDR3 is TGTGCCAGCAGCCCTACCCCCGTGAGTCCCGGCTACACCTTC. J is TRBJ1-2 and V is TRBV5-4; D gene uncertain. V lost 4 bases and J 8 bases, leaving 18 bases between the germline ends. Per the germline V gene, CDR1 is SGHNT and CDR2 is YYREEE (reference sequence). The CDR3 loop spans 14 amino acids.

The V gene is TRBV7-9, the J gene TRBJ1-1; TRBD1 is a possible D gene (5 bases). CDR3 length: 13 residues. Germline V gene data show CDR1 as SEHNR and CDR2 as FQNEAQ (reference sequence). V shed 5 bases and J shed 3 bases, with 10 bases lying between them. The CDR3 spells CASSLQVHTEAFF. The DNA of the CDR3 is TGTGCCAGCAGCCTACAGGTTCACACTGAAGCTTTCTTT.

There are a few counts of this clone. The CDR3 nucleotides are TGTGCCAGCAGTCTCGACGGCAGGGCGAGTAACTATGGCTACACCTTC. Translated, it gives CASSLDGRASNYGYTF. The V and J genes are TRBV2 and TRBJ1-2, with TRBD1 as a possible D gene (5 bases). The length of the CDR3 is 16 residues. Trimming took 5 bases from V and 1 from J, leaving 17 bases between them. CDR1 and CDR2 from the germline V gene are SNHLY and FYNNEI.

This clone has a handful of counts. The chain employs TRBV5-1 and TRBJ1-1; maybe TRBD1 (5 bases). Germline values: CDR1 SGHRS, CDR2 YFSETQ. CDR3 size: 17 residues. V was shortened by 2 bases and J by 3 bases, with 20 bases between the two germline ends. The CDR3: CASSLKGLSSSYTEAFF. The CDR3 nucleotides are TGCGCCAGCAGCTTAAAGGGGCTCAGTTCGTCGTACACTGAAGCTTTCTTT.

This clone was detected a few times. The chain employs TRBV4-1 and TRBJ1-4; 7 nucleotides match TRBD1. The V gene's germline CDR1 is MGHRA and CDR2 YSYEKL. CDR3 length: 17 amino acids. V shed 1 base, J shed 8 bases, and the junction held 13 bases outside the gene matches. CDR3 DNA sequence: TGCGCCAGCAGCCAAGTGTTTGTAGGGGACAGAGGAGAAAAACTGTTTTTT. This gives the protein CASSQVFVGDRGEKLFF.

The genes are TRBV15 and TRBJ2-5; 11 nucleotides line up with TRBD2. Germline values: CDR1 LNHNV, CDR2 YYDKDF (reference sequence). Trimming took 0 bases from V and 7 from J; bases not matched to a gene: 7. The CDR3 has 16 amino acids. CDR3 bases: TGTGCCACCAGCAGAGAGACTAGCGGGATTCGTGGGACCCAGTACTTC. Translation gives CATSRETSGIRGTQYF.

This clone occurred once. The chain recombines TRBV19 with TRBJ1-1; D gene ambiguous. CDR3 length: 14 amino acids. Germline lookup yields CDR1 LNHDA and CDR2 SQIVND (reference sequence). The V end lost 3 bases, the J end lost 1 base, and 9 bases lay between the germline ends. DNA of the CDR3: TGTGCCAGTAGTATTTCGTCAGGGAACACTGAAGCTTTCTTT. Residues: CASSISSGNTEAFF.

This chain connects TRBV28 to TRBJ2-3; 7 bases agree with TRBD2. Germline V gene sequence: CDR1 MDHEN, CDR2 SYDVKM. This CDR3 has 16 residues. The trim removed 8 bases at V and 1 base at J, leaving 12 bases unmatched. The CDR3 reads CASGSERGIGTDTQYF. CDR3 in DNA: TGTGCCAGCGGTTCGGAGCGGGGAATTGGCACAGATACGCAGTATTTT.

The DNA for the CDR3 is TGTGCCAGCAGTCACTTAGCGGGGGGCACAGATACGCAGTATTTT. Protein product: CASSHLAGGTDTQYF. The chain has TRBV27 and TRBJ2-3; 9 positions match TRBD2. Germline CDR1 MNHEY, CDR2 SMNVEV (reference sequence). The CDR3 loop spans 15 amino acids. Trimming at V came to 5 bases and at J to 1 base, leaving 4 bases not matched to a gene.

The V gene is TRBV14, the J gene TRBJ2-5, with TRBD1 matching over 7 bases. The CDR3 runs 14 residues. In germline, CDR1 is SGHDN, CDR2 FVKESK. V shed 4 bases, J shed 4 bases, and the junction held 6 bases outside the gene matches. The CDR3 region has the DNA TGTGCCAGCAGCCCCCGGACAGGTGGAGAGACCCAGTACTTC. Residues: CASSPRTGGETQYF.

The rearrangement links TRBV5-6 to TRBJ2-1; D unresolved. Germline lookup yields CDR1 SGHDT and CDR2 YYEEEE. This CDR3 region has 13 residues. Deletions cut 1 base from V and 4 bases from J, with 6 bases between. CDR3 coding DNA: TGTGCCAGCAGCTTGTACGGTTACAATGAGCAGTTCTTC. The encoded protein is CASSLYGYNEQFF.